Each of the 9 T cell receptor beta chains below was sequenced from the same sample in a study of immune evolution from preneoplasia to lung adenocarcinoma. Libraries were prepared by immunoSEQ multiplex PCR; TCRdb keeps only in-frame clonotypes and omits some of them. The data hold several thousand clones, with less than 80% observed a single time. Specimen: FFPE normal lung tissue adjacent to the tumor. The receptors come from a person between 45 and 75 years old with lung adenocarcinoma.

This sequence joins TRBV19 and TRBJ2-1; D perhaps matches TRBD2 (5 bases). With 5 bases removed from V and 9 bases from J, the gap between germline ends came to 11 bases. Per the germline V gene, CDR1 is LNHDA and CDR2 is SQIVND (reference sequence). The CDR3 length is 12 residues. CDR3 bases: TGTGCCAGTAGTCCCGGAGAGGGTGAGCAGTTCTTC. It translates to CASSPGEGEQFF.

The CDR3 sequence: CASSFLDGNTEAFF. The CDR3 region has the DNA TGCGCCAGCAGCTTTTTGGACGGGAACACTGAAGCTTTCTTT. The genes are TRBV5-1 and TRBJ1-1; no clear D. The CDR3 runs 14 residues. Germline CDR1 and CDR2: SGHRS and YFSETQ. V lost 2 bases and J lost 1, with 9 bases in between.

The rearrangement joins TRBV6-1 to TRBJ1-2, with a tentative D call TRBD1 (6 bases). Between the trimmed V and J ends, which lost 3 bases and 4 bases, there was a span of 15 bases. CDR3 length: 15 residues. Germline V gene lookup returns CDR1 MNHNS and CDR2 SASEGT. CDR3 sequence reads: CASSDAGDAVYGYTF. DNA of the CDR3: TGTGCCAGCAGTGATGCAGGGGATGCCGTCTATGGCTACACCTTC.

The J gene is TRBJ1-2, the V gene TRBV11-1, with a possible D match to TRBD1 (5 bases). CDR3 length: 15 amino acids. Germline values: CDR1 SGHAT, CDR2 FQDESV (reference sequence). V lost 5 bases and J 3 bases, leaving 16 bases between the germline ends. CDR3 coding DNA: TGTGCCAGCAGCAGAAACCCCGGGACGGACTATGGCTACACCTTC. Translated, it gives CASSRNPGTDYGYTF.

The rearrangement joins TRBV11-3 to TRBJ2-1; no clear D. Germline V gene lookup returns CDR1 SGHNT and CDR2 YENEEA. The CDR3 has 12 residues. V was shortened by 1 base and J by 8 bases, with 6 bases between the two germline ends. CDR3 protein: CASSLGEDEQFF. DNA of the CDR3: TGTGCCAGCAGCTTAGGGGAAGATGAGCAGTTCTTC.

J is TRBJ2-7 and V is TRBV5-6, with TRBD1 as a possible D gene (5 bases). Germline lookup yields CDR1 SGHDT and CDR2 YYEEEE. This CDR3 spans 13 amino acids. V lost 5 bases and J 2 bases, leaving 11 bases between the germline ends. The chain's CDR3 is CASRRQDTYEQYF. Written as DNA, the CDR3 is TGTGCCAGCAGGAGGCAGGACACCTACGAGCAGTACTTC. The entire variable domain, with the rest obtained from reference TRBV5-6 and TRBJ2-7, is as follows: DAGVTQSPTHLIKTRGQQVTLRCSPKSGHDTVSWYQQALGQGPQFIFQYYEEEERQRGNFPDRFSGHQFPNYSSELNVNALLLGDSALYLCASRRQDTYEQYFGPGTRLTVT.

V gene TRBV9 combines with J gene TRBJ2-7; 14 bases are a match to TRBD2. The CDR3 spans 17 residues. Germline-derived CDR1 and CDR2 are SGDLS and YYNGEE. Trimming took 4 bases from V and 4 from J; bases not matched to a gene: 10. The CDR3 here is CASSPFQGLAGAYEQYF. The CDR3, as DNA: TGTGCCAGCAGCCCCTTCCAGGGACTAGCGGGAGCGTACGAGCAGTACTTC.

This clone was found a few times. V usage is TRBV19 and J usage is TRBJ2-3; TRBD1 matches 9 bases. Germline CDR1 reads LNHDA; CDR2 reads SQIVND (reference sequence). This CDR3 is 16 amino acids long. V was clipped by 6 bases and J by 4 bases; unmatched bases: 11. This chain's CDR3 is CASSKTGTGRPDTQYF. CDR3 nucleotide sequence: TGTGCCAGTAGCAAAACCGGGACAGGGCGCCCAGATACGCAGTATTTT.

The chain employs TRBV2 and TRBJ1-1, with D perhaps matching TRBD1 (6 bases). V was pared by 11 bases and J by 2 bases, with 15 bases between. Germline CDR1 is SNHLY and CDR2 is FYNNEI. The CDR3 spans 13 residues. This CDR3 is CAGGGKTNTEAFF. CDR3 DNA sequence: TGTGCCGGAGGGGGTAAAACAAACACTGAAGCTTTCTTT.